This is a list of T cell receptor beta chains from one sample in a study of CD8+CD57+ T cells in acquired aplastic anemia. Using its own MiXCR run on the reads, TCRdb lists one record per CDR3 protein. This table has 250,000 to 300,000 distinct CDR3 sequences, about three fifths appearing once. Sequenced input: sorted CD4+, CD8+, or CD8+CD57+ T cells (not recorded which) from PBMCs. The origin of the receptors is a human donor with aplastic anemia. Both conserved end residues are part of each CDR3. The D gene is left open where the match is weak. Only part of the rows carry a size: once, few, many, or a class if the clone is expanded.

>.|TRBV20-1|TRBJ2-7|14|.
CSARRAGDYYEQYF
TGCAGTGCACGGCGGGCAGGGGATTACTACGAGCAGTACTTC
>TRBD1|TRBV29-1|TRBJ1-3|13|.
CSVLGQGGDTIYF
TGCAGCGTCCTGGGACAGGGGGGCGACACCATATATTTT
>.|TRBV24-1|TRBJ2-1|11|.
CATSVFEEQFF
TGTGCCACCAGTGTCTTCGAGGAGCAGTTCTTC
>.|TRBV25-1|TRBJ2-2|16|.
CASSERSLLDTGELFF
TGTGCCAGCAGTGAACGTAGTCTGCTCGACACCGGGGAGCTGTTTTTT
>.|TRBV19|TRBJ2-1|15|.
CASSIEGGRYNEQFF
TGTGCCAGTAGTATAGAAGGGGGGCGATACAATGAGCAGTTCTTC
>.|TRBV7-2|TRBJ1-6|16|.
CASSLTIAPGGSPLHF
TGTGCCAGCAGCCTAACGATAGCCCCAGGAGGTTCACCCCTCCACTTT
>TRBD2|TRBV7-4|TRBJ2-5|19|.
CASSPSAWGTSGGGETQYF
TGTGCCAGCAGCCCGAGCGCCTGGGGGACTAGCGGGGGTGGAGAGACCCAGTACTTC
>.|TRBV10-3|TRBJ1-4|13|many
CAIGEGSGEKLFF
TGTGCCATCGGCGAGGGCTCGGGTGAAAAACTGTTTTTT
>.|TRBV5-6|TRBJ1-3|14|many
CASSLVGTGNTIYF
TGTGCCAGCAGCTTGGTGGGGACTGGAAACACCATATATTTT
>.|TRBV9|TRBJ2-1|12|once
CASSGLAHEQFF
TGTGCCAGCAGCGGGCTAGCGCATGAGCAGTTCTTC
>.|TRBV5-1|TRBJ1-2|12|many
CASSLTDYGYTF
TGTGCCAGCAGTTTGACAGACTATGGCTACACCTTC
>TRBD1|TRBV9|TRBJ1-5|14|many
CASSKTGGNQPQHF
TGTGCCAGCAGCAAGACAGGGGGCAATCAGCCCCAGCATTTT
>.|TRBV19|TRBJ1-5|15|.
CASSLRFDSNQPQHF
TGTGCCAGTAGTTTACGGTTTGATAGCAATCAGCCCCAGCATTTT
>.|TRBV7-9|TRBJ2-7|12|.
CASSSQGAGGPF
TGTGCCAGCAGTTCCCAAGGGGCAGGGGGGCCCTTC
>.|TRBV5-1|TRBJ1-1|13|many
CASSLQQNTEAFF
TGCGCCAGCAGCTTACAGCAGAACACTGAAGCTTTCTTT
>.|TRBV7-2|TRBJ1-2|16|few
CASSLVGGVANYGYTF
TGTGCCAGCAGCTTAGTTGGGGGGGTGGCTAACTATGGCTACACCTTC
>.|TRBV6-1|TRBJ2-1|16|many
CASSDGLGHRDNEQFF
TGTGCCAGCAGTGATGGCTTAGGACACCGAGACAATGAGCAGTTCTTC